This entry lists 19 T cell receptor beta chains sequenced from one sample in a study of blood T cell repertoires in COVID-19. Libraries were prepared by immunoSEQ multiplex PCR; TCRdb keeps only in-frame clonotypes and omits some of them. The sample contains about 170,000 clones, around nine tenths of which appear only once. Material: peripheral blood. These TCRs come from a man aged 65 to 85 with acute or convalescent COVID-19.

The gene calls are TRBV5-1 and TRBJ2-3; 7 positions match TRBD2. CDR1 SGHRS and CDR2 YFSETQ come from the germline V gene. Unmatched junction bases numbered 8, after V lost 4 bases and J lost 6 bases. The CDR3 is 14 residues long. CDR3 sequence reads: CASSRGDSVDTQYF. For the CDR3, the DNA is TGCGCCAGCAGCCGGGGGGACTCCGTCGATACGCAGTATTTT. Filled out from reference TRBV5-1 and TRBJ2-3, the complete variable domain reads KAGVTQTPRYLIKTRGQQVTLSCSPISGHRSVSWYQQTPGQGLQFLFEYFSETQRNKGNFPGRFSGRQFSNSRSEMNVSTLELGDSALYLCASSRGDSVDTQYFGPGTRLTVL.

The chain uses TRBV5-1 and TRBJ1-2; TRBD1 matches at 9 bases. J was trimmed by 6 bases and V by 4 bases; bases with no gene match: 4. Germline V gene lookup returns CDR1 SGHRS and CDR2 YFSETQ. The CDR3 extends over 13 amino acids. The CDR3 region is CASSLTGGDGYTF. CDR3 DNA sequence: TGCGCCAGCAGCCTGACAGGGGGGGATGGCTACACCTTC.

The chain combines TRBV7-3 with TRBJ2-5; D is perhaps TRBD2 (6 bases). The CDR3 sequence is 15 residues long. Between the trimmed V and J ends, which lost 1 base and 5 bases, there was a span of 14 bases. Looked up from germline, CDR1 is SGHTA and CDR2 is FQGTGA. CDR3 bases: TGTGCCAGCAGCTTAATGGTCGGGGGAGCTGAGACCCAGTACTTC. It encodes CASSLMVGGAETQYF.

This CDR3 is CASVGTRREKLFF. The CDR3 nucleotides are TGCGCCAGCGTTGGCACGCGGAGAGAAAAACTGTTTTTT. The chain has TRBV5-1 and TRBJ1-4; D unresolved. Germline assignment: CDR1 SGHRS and CDR2 YFSETQ. This CDR3 is built from 13 residues. Trimming cost V 7 bases and J 8 bases, with 15 bases left between them.

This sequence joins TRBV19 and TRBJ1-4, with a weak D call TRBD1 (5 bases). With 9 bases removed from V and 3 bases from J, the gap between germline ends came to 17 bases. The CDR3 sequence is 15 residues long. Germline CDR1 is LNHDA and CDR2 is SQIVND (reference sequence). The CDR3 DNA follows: TGTGCCAGCCAGGATGGGGGAGGGGCTAATGAAAAACTGTTTTTT. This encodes CASQDGGGANEKLFF.

CDR3: CATVWDSSAARETQYF. In DNA, the CDR3 is TGTGCCACCGTTTGGGACAGCTCGGCGGCGAGGGAGACCCAGTACTTC. V and J are TRBV24-1 and TRBJ2-5, with TRBD1 identical over 7 bases. Germline V lookup: CDR1 KGHDR, CDR2 SFDVKD. The CDR3 length is 16 residues. The trim removed 9 bases at V and 5 bases at J, leaving 17 bases unmatched.

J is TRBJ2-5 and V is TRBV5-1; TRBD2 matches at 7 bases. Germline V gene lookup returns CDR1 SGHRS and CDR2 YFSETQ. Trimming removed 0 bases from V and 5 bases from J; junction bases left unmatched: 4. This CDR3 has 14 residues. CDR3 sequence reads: CASSLALAGETQYF. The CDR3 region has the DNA TGCGCCAGCAGCTTGGCATTAGCGGGCGAGACCCAGTACTTC.

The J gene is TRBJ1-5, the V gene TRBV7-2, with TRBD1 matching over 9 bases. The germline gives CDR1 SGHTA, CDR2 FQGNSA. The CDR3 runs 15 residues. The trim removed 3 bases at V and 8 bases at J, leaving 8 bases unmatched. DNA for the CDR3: TGTGCCAGCAGCTTTGGTAACAGGGGGCTGGAGCCCCAGCATTTT. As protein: CASSFGNRGLEPQHF.

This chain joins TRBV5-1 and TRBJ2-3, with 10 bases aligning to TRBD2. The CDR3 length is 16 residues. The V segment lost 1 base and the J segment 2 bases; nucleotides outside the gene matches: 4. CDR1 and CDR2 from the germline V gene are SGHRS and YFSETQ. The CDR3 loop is CASSLQGTSDTDTQYF. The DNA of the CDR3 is TGCGCCAGCAGCTTGCAAGGGACTAGCGACACAGATACGCAGTATTTT.

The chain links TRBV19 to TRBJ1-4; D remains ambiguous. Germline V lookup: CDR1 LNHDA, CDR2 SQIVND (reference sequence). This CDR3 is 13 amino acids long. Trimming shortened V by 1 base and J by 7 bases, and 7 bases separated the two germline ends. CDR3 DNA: TGTGCCAGTAGTATAGGACGAGGTGAAAAACTGTTTTTT. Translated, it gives CASSIGRGEKLFF.

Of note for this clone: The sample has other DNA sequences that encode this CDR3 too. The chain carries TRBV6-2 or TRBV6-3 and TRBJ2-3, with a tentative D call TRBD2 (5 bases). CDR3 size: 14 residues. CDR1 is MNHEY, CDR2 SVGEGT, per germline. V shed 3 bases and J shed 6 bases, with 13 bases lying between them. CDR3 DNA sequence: TGTGCCAGCAGTTATTTAGGGAGAACTGATACGCAGTATTTT. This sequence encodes CASSYLGRTDTQYF.

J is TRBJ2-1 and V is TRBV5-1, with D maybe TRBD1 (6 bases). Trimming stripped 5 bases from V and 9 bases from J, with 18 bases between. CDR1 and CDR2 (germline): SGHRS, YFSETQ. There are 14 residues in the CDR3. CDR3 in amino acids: CASSYDQGPGEQFF. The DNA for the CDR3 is TGCGCCAGCAGTTATGATCAGGGGCCGGGTGAGCAGTTCTTC.

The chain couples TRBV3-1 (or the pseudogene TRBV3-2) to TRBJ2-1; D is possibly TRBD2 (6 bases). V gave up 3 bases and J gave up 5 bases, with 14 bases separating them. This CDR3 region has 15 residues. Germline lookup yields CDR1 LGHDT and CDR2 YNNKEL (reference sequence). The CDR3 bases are TGTGCCAGCAGCCAGGGGGAGGACTCTAACAATGAGCAGTTCTTC. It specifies CASSQGEDSNNEQFF.

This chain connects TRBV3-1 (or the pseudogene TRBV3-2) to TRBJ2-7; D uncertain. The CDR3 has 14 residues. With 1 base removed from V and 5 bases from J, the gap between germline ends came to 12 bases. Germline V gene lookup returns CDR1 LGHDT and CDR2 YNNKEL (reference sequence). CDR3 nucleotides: TGTGCCAGCAGCCAAGGGTTAGCCGGAGACGAGCAGTACTTC. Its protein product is CASSQGLAGDEQYF.

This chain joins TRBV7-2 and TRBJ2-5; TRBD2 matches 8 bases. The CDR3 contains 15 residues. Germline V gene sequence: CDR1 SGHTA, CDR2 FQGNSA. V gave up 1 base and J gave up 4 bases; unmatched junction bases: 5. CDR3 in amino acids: CASSLGRLAGETQYF. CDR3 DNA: TGTGCCAGCAGCTTAGGACGCCTAGCGGGAGAGACCCAGTACTTC.

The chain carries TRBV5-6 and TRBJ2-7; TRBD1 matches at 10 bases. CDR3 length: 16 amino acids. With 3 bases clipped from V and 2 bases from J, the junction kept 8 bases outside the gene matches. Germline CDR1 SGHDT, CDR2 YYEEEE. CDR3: CASSSGLGTGAYEQYF. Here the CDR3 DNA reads TGTGCCAGCAGCTCCGGTTTGGGGACAGGGGCCTACGAGCAGTACTTC.

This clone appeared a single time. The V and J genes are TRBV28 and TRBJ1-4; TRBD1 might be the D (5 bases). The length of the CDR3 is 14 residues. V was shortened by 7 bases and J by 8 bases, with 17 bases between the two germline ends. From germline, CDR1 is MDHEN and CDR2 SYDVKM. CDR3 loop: CASTGEGRREKLFF. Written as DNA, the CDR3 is TGTGCCAGCACCGGGGAGGGGCGACGGGAAAAACTGTTTTTT.

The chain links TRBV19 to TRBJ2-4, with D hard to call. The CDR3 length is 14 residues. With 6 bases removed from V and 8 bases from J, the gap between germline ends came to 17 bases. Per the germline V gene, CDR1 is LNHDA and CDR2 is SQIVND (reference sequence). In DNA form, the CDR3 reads TGTGCCAGTAGCCCCGACATGGGTCTGCACATTCAGTACTTC. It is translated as CASSPDMGLHIQYF.

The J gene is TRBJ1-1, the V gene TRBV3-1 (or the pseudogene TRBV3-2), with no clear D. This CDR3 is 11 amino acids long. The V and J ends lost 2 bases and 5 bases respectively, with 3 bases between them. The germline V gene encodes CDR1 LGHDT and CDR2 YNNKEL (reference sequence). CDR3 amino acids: CASSQYTEAFF. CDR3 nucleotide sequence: TGTGCCAGCAGCCAATATACTGAAGCTTTCTTT.